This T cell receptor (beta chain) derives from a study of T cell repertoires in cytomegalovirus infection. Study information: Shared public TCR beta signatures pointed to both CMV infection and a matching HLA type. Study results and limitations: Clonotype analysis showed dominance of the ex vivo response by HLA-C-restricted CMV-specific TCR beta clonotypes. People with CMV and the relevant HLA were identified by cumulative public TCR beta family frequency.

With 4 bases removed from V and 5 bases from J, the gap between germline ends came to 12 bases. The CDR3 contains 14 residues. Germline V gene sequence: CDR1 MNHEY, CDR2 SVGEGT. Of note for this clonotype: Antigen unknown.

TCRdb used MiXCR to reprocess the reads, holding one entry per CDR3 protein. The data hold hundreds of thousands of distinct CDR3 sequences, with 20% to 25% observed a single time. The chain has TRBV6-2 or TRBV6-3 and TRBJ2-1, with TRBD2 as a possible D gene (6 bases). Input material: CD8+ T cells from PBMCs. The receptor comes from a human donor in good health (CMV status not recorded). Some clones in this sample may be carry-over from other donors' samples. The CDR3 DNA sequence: TGTGCCAGCAGTTGGACTACGGACGACAATGAGCAGTTCTTC. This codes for CASSWTTDDNEQFF.